This T cell receptor beta chain was captured in a study of neoadjuvant anti-PD-1 for oral cavity cancer. Using immunoSEQ multiplex PCR, the repertoire was profiled, and TCRdb retains in-frame clones only, with some absent. The data show over 7,500 clones, about three fifths seen once. Time point in this sample: after neoadjuvant nivolumab, at surgical resection. V lost 0 bases to trimming and J lost 7 bases, with 17 bases between them. From germline, CDR1 is SGHRS and CDR2 YFSETQ. The CDR3 consists of 16 residues. This sequence was found in a person between 40 and 80 years old with oral cavity squamous cell carcinoma. The chain employs TRBV5-1 and TRBJ1-3; D ambiguous. Sequenced here: PBMCs, sampled after nivolumab (anti-PD-1) treatment. CDR3 bases: TGCGCCAGCAGCTTGGACACCTCCTCTCGGTGGAACACCATATATTTT. Protein product: CASSLDTSSRWNTIYF. The full variable domain, completed using reference TRBV5-1 and TRBJ1-3, is KAGVTQTPRYLIKTRGQQVTLSCSPISGHRSVSWYQQTPGQGLQFLFEYFSETQRNKGNFPGRFSGRQFSNSRSEMNVSTLELGDSALYLCASSLDTSSRWNTIYFGEGSWLTVV.